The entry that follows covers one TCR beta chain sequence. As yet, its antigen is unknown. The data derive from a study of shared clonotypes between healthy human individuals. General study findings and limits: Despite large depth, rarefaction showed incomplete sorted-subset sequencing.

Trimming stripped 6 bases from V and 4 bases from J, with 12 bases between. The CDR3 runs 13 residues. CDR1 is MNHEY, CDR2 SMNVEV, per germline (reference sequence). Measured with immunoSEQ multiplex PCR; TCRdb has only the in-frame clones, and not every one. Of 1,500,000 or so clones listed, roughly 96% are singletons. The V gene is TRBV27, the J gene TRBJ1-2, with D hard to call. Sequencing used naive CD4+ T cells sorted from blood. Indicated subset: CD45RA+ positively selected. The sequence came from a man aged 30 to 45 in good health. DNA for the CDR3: TGTGCCAGCAGGACAACCGGAGGCTATGGCTACACCTTC. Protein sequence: CASRTTGGYGYTF.